Reported below is one T cell receptor beta chain. Which antigen it targets is not known. Base quality data are lacking; no much larger clone is found one base away. The CDR3 sequence holds 13 residues, the cysteine and phenylalanine included. The retained sequence is limited to the CDR3, 39 bases, with the frame set at the first base. Reading the germline V gene gives CDR1 SGHRS and CDR2 YFSETQ. The germline V end is reduced by 4 bases and the J end by 3 bases; junction bases left unmatched: 4. TCR CDR3 regions were amplified from genomic DNA by multiplex PCR using the deep immunoSEQ assay. Genomic DNA extracted from each cell subset was distributed evenly over all wells of several immunoSEQ 96-well plates, and each plate served as one replicate. Each replicate PCR for sorted subsets received about 210 ng genomic DNA, equal to 28,000 or so T cell genomes. Purified libraries were measured with a Qubit 3.0 fluorometer, size-checked on a Bioanalyzer 2100, and measured again with the KAPA Library Quantification kit. A separate single-read 150-cycle Illumina NextSeq 550 flow cell was used to sequence each immunoSEQ 96-well plate. The authors' pipeline ran thus. The immunoSEQ output contained only junctional sequences without quality scores, so filtering could not match that applied to full-length reads. Sequences were annotated with PyIR, a Python wrapper for IgBLAST v1.9, using IMGT germline references to assign V/J genes and CDR3. Reads were filtered out if the reads had weak V/J assignments (E-value above 1e-6), no CDR3, stop codons, out-of-frame junctions, or ambiguous translated residues. A V3J clonotype was defined by an identical inferred V gene, J gene, and CDR3 amino acid sequence. The percentage overlap between two repertoires was calculated by dividing the number of shared unique clonotypes by the size of the smaller repertoire. RTK rarefaction, the Chao1 estimator, and Recon v2.1 estimates of unobserved clonotypes were used to assess repertoire richness. Generation probabilities were computed with OLGA for all TCRbeta clonotypes obtained by the gDNA method from four donors. In its TCRdb copy, this immuneACCESS table keeps in-frame sequences only and misses some clones. Where compared with another copy, unresolved V genes explain less than half of these, and the others have no known cause. Clone size and V and J calls were adopted from that table, with D and trimming inferred from the DNA. The sample includes about 2 million clones, with 95% observed a single time. The ten largest clones capture more than 0.1% of the sample.

Donors were healthy HIV-negative adults with no recently reported acute infections or vaccinations. All donors were Caucasian adults living in Nashville, Tennessee, USA. CD4+ T cells were enriched by magnetic negative selection, after which naive cells were positively selected on CD45RA and the negative fraction was taken as the memory subset. Blood was collected by leukapheresis, and PBMCs were isolated by Ficoll-Histopaque density gradient centrifugation and then cryopreserved in liquid nitrogen vapor phase. Purity and quantity of every magnetically sorted T cell population were checked by analytical flow cytometry. Genomic DNA was isolated from every sorted fraction and measured by UV absorbance on a Nanodrop 2000c. The sample belongs to a study of shared clonotypes between healthy human individuals (TCRdb year 2020). Background on the whole study: The cohort included three men and a couple of women between 18 and 49 years of age. For each donor, CD4 naive and CD4 memory were each run on three plates, CD8 naive on two plates, and CD8 memory on one plate. To estimate repertoire size and how much clonotype sharing occurs between individuals, the study deeply sequenced the blood TCR repertoires of roughly 5 healthy adults. Libraries were prepared and TCR repertoires were sequenced by different laboratories using diverse techniques, in order to increase sequencing depth and limit assay-specific biases. Each donor's leukapheresis produced roughly between roughly 0.94 and 9.5 billion PBMCs.

Beyond this particular receptor, the publication reports: Naive subsets generally had larger estimated clonotype richness than memory subsets. Rarefaction of sorted-subset datasets indicated incomplete sequencing despite the large sequencing depth. Higher generation probabilities were observed for clonotypes shared by all four sorted-subset donors than for non-shared clonotypes. Roughly 5.2% of naive CD4, roughly 3.6% of naive CD8, approximately 2% of memory CD4, and 0.4% of memory CD8 clonotypes were shared across several donors. Because the study included only a small number of donors, the genetic and exposure-history diversity represented was limited. Only blood was sampled, and tissue TCR repertoires likely differ from those in blood. Pairwise subsampling led to the expectation that sequencing depth would affect the degree of clonotype sharing among donors.

This clonotype was sampled from a man aged 18 to 29 in good health. The rearrangement joined TRBV5-1 to TRBJ2-7, with 7 central nucleotides matching TRBD2. Sequenced material: naive CD4+ T cells sorted from blood. This sample's cell subset or site label indicates: CD45RA+ positively selected. The bases read TGCGCCAGCAGCCTGGGAGGGTACTACGAGCAGTACTTC. Its translation is CASSLGGYYEQYF. Reference TRBV5-1 and TRBJ2-7 proteins supply the regions before and after the CDR3; the full variable domain is: KAGVTQTPRYLIKTRGQQVTLSCSPISGHRSVSWYQQTPGQGLQFLFEYFSETQRNKGNFPGRFSGRQFSNSRSEMNVSTLELGDSALYLCASSLGGYYEQYFGPGTRLTVT.